This T cell receptor beta chain was obtained from a study of OX40 agonist ivuxolimab in advanced cancers. Study overall: Patients with hepatocellular carcinoma, melanoma, renal cell or head and neck cancer made up the dose-escalation patients.

Assay: immunoSEQ multiplex PCR; the TCRdb copy retains only in-frame clones and omits some. The sample records about 59,000 clones, roughly 84% being singletons. This CDR3 has 12 amino acids. Trimming pared 5 bases from V and 3 bases from J, leaving 6 bases between. From germline, CDR1 is SGHTA and CDR2 FQGTGA. On this clone itself: The antigen is not known.

Points from the study as a whole: CD8+ T cells showed, on average, more clonal expansion than CD4+ cells. In the expanded peripheral T cells, antigen specificity was never determined.

V usage is TRBV7-3 and J usage is TRBJ2-3; D uncertain. This sequence originates from an adult with an advanced solid tumor such as melanoma, head and neck, liver or kidney cancer. The starting material was CD4+ or CD8+ T cells sorted from blood, obtained in a trial of the OX40 agonist ivuxolimab. CDR3 region: CASSPETDTQYF. CDR3 bases: TGTGCCAGCAGCCCAGAAACAGATACGCAGTATTTT.